The 25 T cell receptor beta chains below were found in one sample sequenced in a study of T cell responses to AZD1222 COVID-19 vaccine. Method: immunoSEQ multiplex PCR; TCRdb's copy keeps in-frame clones and lacks some. The sample holds 110,000 to 150,000 clones; roughly 90% are singletons and the top ten take about 3%. Sequencing used peripheral blood, obtained on day 0 of AZD1222 vaccination. Every receptor here comes from an adult in good health.

The chain uses TRBV15 and TRBJ1-1; maybe TRBD1 (5 bases). The germline V gene has CDR1 LNHNV and CDR2 YYDKDF (reference sequence). The CDR3 contains 18 residues. The ends were cut back, 1 base at V and 4 bases at J, with 22 bases in the middle. CDR3 sequence (DNA): TGTGCCACCAGCAGAGCACCGGCGGCCCGGGGGTCAGGCACTGAAGCTTTCTTT. Encoded protein: CATSRAPAARGSGTEAFF.

This chain links TRBV27 with TRBJ2-7; 7 bases map to TRBD1. Looked up from germline, CDR1 is MNHEY and CDR2 is SMNVEV (reference sequence). Losses at the gene ends were 6 bases for V and 1 base for J; bases not matched to a gene: 6. This CDR3 has 14 amino acids. CDR3 loop: CASSQGQRSYEQYF. The CDR3 DNA follows: TGTGCCAGCAGCCAGGGACAGAGATCCTACGAGCAGTACTTC.

The chain couples TRBV6-4 to TRBJ2-3; 11 nucleotides agree with TRBD2. The trim removed 0 bases at V and 4 bases at J, leaving 0 bases unmatched. The CDR3 has 15 residues. In germline, CDR1 is MRHNA, CDR2 SNTAGT. DNA of the CDR3: TGTGCCAGCAGTGACTCTAGCGGGGGGGCAGATACGCAGTATTTT. Its protein is CASSDSSGGADTQYF.

This clone was seen only a few times. The V call is TRBV5-6, the J call TRBJ1-2, with 8 bases lining up with TRBD1. Germline V gene lookup returns CDR1 SGHDT and CDR2 YYEEEE. V shed 4 bases, J shed 8 bases, and the junction held 10 bases outside the gene matches. The CDR3 totals 14 residues. CDR3 nucleotides: TGTGCCAGCAGCGATCTGGGCAGGGGGCGCGGCTACACCTTC. It encodes CASSDLGRGRGYTF. Variable domain in full (rest from reference TRBV5-6 and TRBJ1-2): DAGVTQSPTHLIKTRGQQVTLRCSPKSGHDTVSWYQQALGQGPQFIFQYYEEEERQRGNFPDRFSGHQFPNYSSELNVNALLLGDSALYLCASSDLGRGRGYTFGSGTRLTVV.

This chain links TRBV7-9 with TRBJ1-2; the D gene is possibly TRBD1 (6 bases). Germline CDR1 reads SEHNR; CDR2 reads FQNEAQ (reference sequence). V was clipped by 5 bases and J by 2 bases, with 6 bases between them. This CDR3 contains 12 residues. CDR3 sequence: CASSGQNYGYTF. DNA of the CDR3: TGTGCCAGCAGCGGACAGAACTATGGCTACACCTTC.

V and J are TRBV11-1 and TRBJ1-1; D gene ambiguous. V lost 5 bases, J lost 1 base, and 11 bases lay in between. The CDR3 covers 14 residues. Germline V gene data show CDR1 as SGHAT and CDR2 as FQDESV (reference sequence). Here the CDR3 reads CASSTQMGNTEAFF. The CDR3 nucleotides are TGTGCCAGCAGCACTCAAATGGGGAACACTGAAGCTTTCTTT. The whole variable domain, filled in from reference TRBV11-1 and TRBJ1-1, reads EAEVAQSPRYKITEKSQAVAFWCDPISGHATLYWYRQILGQGPELLVQFQDESVVDDSQLPKDRFSAERLKGVDSTLKIQPAELGDSAMYLCASSTQMGNTEAFFGQGTRLTVV.

As to this clone: The same CDR3 is also encoded by other DNA sequences in this sample. The CDR3 nucleotides read TGTGCCAGCAGTTTGGGACAGAGCAATGAGCAGTTCTTC. It encodes CASSLGQSNEQFF. The genes are TRBV12-3 or TRBV12-4 and TRBJ2-1; 7 bases are shared with TRBD1. The length of the CDR3 is 13 residues. J was trimmed by 6 bases and V by 3 bases; bases with no gene match: 2.

The chain combines TRBV6-5 with TRBJ1-1, with a tentative D call TRBD1 (5 bases). Germline V lookup: CDR1 MNHEY, CDR2 SVGAGI. Trimming cost V 6 bases and J 2 bases, with 16 bases left between them. This CDR3 contains 15 residues. The CDR3 reads CASRGPGRPNTEAFF. In DNA, the CDR3 is TGTGCCAGCAGGGGACCCGGACGGCCTAACACTGAAGCTTTCTTT.

The chain uses TRBV28 and TRBJ1-2, with D tentatively TRBD1 (5 bases). The germline V and J ends were trimmed by 3 bases and 4 bases, with 12 bases remaining between them. This CDR3 has 14 residues. Looked up from germline, CDR1 is MDHEN and CDR2 is SYDVKM. The CDR3 DNA is TGTGCCAGCAGTTTGGGGGTACAGTTCTATGGCTACACCTTC. Its protein is CASSLGVQFYGYTF.

DNA of the CDR3: TGTGCCAGCAGTGAATTAGGGACTAGCGGGGGGGCCAGGTTCTTC. Its protein product is CASSELGTSGGARFF. V usage is TRBV25-1 and J usage is TRBJ2-1; the match to TRBD2 covers 16 bases. After removal of 1 base from V and 15 bases from J, the junction contained 6 bases not matched to a gene. Germline V gene sequence: CDR1 MGHDK, CDR2 SYGVNS. The CDR3 is 15 residues long.

This clone was seen once. This rearrangement joins TRBV6-5 to TRBJ2-2; TRBD1 matches at 9 bases. The CDR3 spans 16 residues. From germline, CDR1 is MNHEY and CDR2 SVGAGI. After removal of 1 base from V and 6 bases from J, the junction contained 6 bases not matched to a gene. The CDR3 nucleotides read TGTGCCAGCAGTTACTACCCCAGGACAGGGGCCGGGGAGCTGTTTTTT. Translating gives CASSYYPRTGAGELFF.

J is TRBJ1-5 and V is TRBV15; D possibly corresponds to TRBD1 (5 bases). The germline CDR1 and CDR2 sequences are LNHNV and YYDKDF (reference sequence). This CDR3 is 16 amino acids long. V shed 0 bases and J shed 7 bases, with 16 bases lying between them. The CDR3 bases are TGTGCCACCAGCAGAGACCGCTCAGGGTTTGGCCAGCCCCAGCATTTT. Its translation: CATSRDRSGFGQPQHF.

This clone was observed a handful of times. J is TRBJ1-2 and V is TRBV9; D unclear. CDR1 and CDR2 (germline): SGDLS, YYNGEE. CDR3 length equals 17 residues. V was shortened by 0 bases and J by 0 bases, with 15 bases between the two germline ends. The CDR3 protein is CASSVGIDPSANYGYTF. CDR3 DNA: TGTGCCAGCAGCGTAGGAATTGACCCCTCAGCTAACTATGGCTACACCTTC.

This chain links TRBV7-9 with TRBJ2-3; 8 nucleotides match TRBD2. The V and J ends lost 6 bases and 6 bases, in that order; junction bases with no gene match: 5. The CDR3 consists of 13 residues. Per the germline V gene, CDR1 is SEHNR and CDR2 is FQNEAQ (reference sequence). The CDR3 DNA follows: TGTGCCAGCAGAACGGGACTAGGTGATACGCAGTATTTT. Translation: CASRTGLGDTQYF.

The chain joins TRBV4-1 to TRBJ1-1; D possibly corresponds to TRBD1 (6 bases). Trimming took 4 bases from V and 0 from J, leaving 12 bases between them. The V gene's germline CDR1 is MGHRA and CDR2 YSYEKL. The CDR3 is made up of 15 amino acids. CDR3 bases: TGCGCCAGCAGCCTCACGGACAGACTGAACACTGAAGCTTTCTTT. It translates to CASSLTDRLNTEAFF.

The chain carries TRBV13 and TRBJ2-1; TRBD2 matches 11 bases. The CDR3 length is 17 residues. V lost 4 bases to trimming and J lost 0 bases; unmatched junction nucleotides: 5. Germline V gene sequence: CDR1 PRHDT, CDR2 FYEKMQ (reference sequence). The CDR3 region has the DNA TGTGCCAGCAGCTCAGAAGGACTAGCGGGCTCCTACAATGAGCAGTTCTTC. Amino acid sequence: CASSSEGLAGSYNEQFF.

The chain combines TRBV7-9 with TRBJ2-3, with D perhaps TRBD2 (6 bases). CDR1 and CDR2 from the germline V gene are SEHNR and FQNEAQ (reference sequence). Trimming took 6 bases from V and 3 from J, leaving 19 bases between them. The CDR3 contains 16 residues. CDR3 sequence (DNA): TGTGCCAGCAGGGCCAGAAGGCGGGAAGGTACAGATACGCAGTATTTT. Its translation: CASRARRREGTDTQYF.

V and J are TRBV28 and TRBJ2-7, with unresolved D. The CDR3 is 11 residues long. Germline values: CDR1 MDHEN, CDR2 SYDVKM. V was cut by 2 bases and J by 4 bases, with 3 bases left in between. CDR3 DNA: TGTGCCAGCAGTTTAAGATACGAGCAGTACTTC. Translation gives CASSLRYEQYF.

This clone was seen a few times. This chain links TRBV6-2 or TRBV6-3 with TRBJ1-5, with 10 bases identical to TRBD1. CDR3 length: 16 residues. V lost 6 bases and J lost 2; bases outside the gene matches: 7. Germline V gene data show CDR1 as MNHEY and CDR2 as SVGEGT. The CDR3 bases are TGTGCCAGCAGCCCTGACAGGGGGCTTGGCAATCAGCCCCAGCATTTT. As protein: CASSPDRGLGNQPQHF.

V is TRBV7-2 and J is TRBJ2-7, with TRBD2 identical over 8 bases. Germline V gene data show CDR1 as SGHTA and CDR2 as FQGNSA. The CDR3 runs 14 residues. Unmatched junction bases numbered 6, after V lost 5 bases and J lost 3 bases. The CDR3, as DNA: TGTGCCAGCAGCCCTGGGGGACTAGTCTACGAGCAGTACTTC. The encoded protein is CASSPGGLVYEQYF.

This clone was counted once. The gene calls are TRBV6-2 or TRBV6-3 and TRBJ1-5; 9 positions match TRBD1. The CDR3 length is 16 residues. CDR1 is MNHEY and CDR2 is SVGEGT in the germline V gene. V gave up 4 bases and J gave up 7 bases; unmatched junction bases: 11. CDR3 in amino acids: CASSFGQGQSRQPQHF. DNA for the CDR3: TGTGCCAGCAGTTTCGGACAGGGGCAATCACGGCAGCCCCAGCATTTT.

The table lists this clone with a count of one. The J gene is TRBJ2-7, the V gene TRBV4-1; D gene uncertain. The V gene's germline CDR1 is MGHRA and CDR2 YSYEKL. The CDR3 totals 15 residues. Trimming removed 3 bases at V and 3 bases at J, with 15 bases between. The CDR3 bases are TGCGCCAGCAGCCACCCTCTTAGTAGCCTCTACGAGCAGTACTTC. As protein: CASSHPLSSLYEQYF.

Here the CDR3 reads CASSSRTSGGLGETQYF. CDR3 bases: TGTGCCAGCAGCTCCCGGACTAGCGGGGGGCTTGGAGAGACCCAGTACTTC. The J gene is TRBJ2-5, the V gene TRBV7-9; the match to TRBD2 covers 14 bases. Per germline, CDR1 SEHNR and CDR2 FQNEAQ (reference sequence). The V gene end was trimmed by 4 bases and the J gene end by 4 bases; junction bases not matched to a gene: 8. This CDR3 spans 17 amino acids.

The J gene is TRBJ2-1, the V gene TRBV18, with TRBD1 as a possible D gene (6 bases). V was clipped by 2 bases and J by 4 bases, with 12 bases between them. Germline assignment: CDR1 KGHSH and CDR2 LQKENI. The CDR3 spans 15 residues. CDR3 coding DNA: TGTGCCAGCTCACCAGTGACAGGAGTATACAATGAGCAGTTCTTC. This translates into CASSPVTGVYNEQFF.

This clone was recorded once. J is TRBJ1-1 and V is TRBV7-9, with D tentatively TRBD1 (6 bases). Germline-derived CDR1 and CDR2 are SEHNR and FQNEAQ (reference sequence). CDR3 length: 15 amino acids. Trimming cost V 3 bases and J 10 bases, with 21 bases left between them. This chain's CDR3 is CASSFNPLDSRRAFF. CDR3 DNA sequence: TGTGCCAGCAGCTTTAATCCTCTGGACAGTAGGCGAGCTTTCTTT. The full variable domain, in which reference TRBV7-9 and TRBJ1-1 provide the parts outside the CDR3, is DTGVSQNPRHKITKRGQNVTFRCDPISEHNRLYWYRQTLGQGPEFLTYFQNEAQLEKSRLLSDRFSAERPKGSFSTLEIQRTEQGDSAMYLCASSFNPLDSRRAFFGQGTRLTVV.